This T cell receptor (beta chain) was recovered during a study of shared clonotypes between healthy human individuals. Looking at the study overall: Three plates each covered CD4 naive and memory; CD8 naive two, CD8 memory one.

General study points: Relative to clonotypes present in all four donors, those not shared had lower generation probabilities.

The deep-level immunoSEQ assay was used. The protocol was immunoSEQ multiplex PCR, while the TCRdb copy is restricted to in-frame clones and leaves out a portion. The table records some 2,500,000 clones, around 93% of them present only once. On this clone itself: Its antigen is not known.

This CDR3 has 13 amino acids. With 3 bases removed from V and 10 bases from J, the gap between germline ends came to 15 bases. Germline CDR1 and CDR2: WSHSY and SAAADI. The clonotype comes from a man between 18 and 29 years old in good health. Some clones in this sample may be carry-over from other donors' samples. The sample was naive CD4+ T cells from PBMCs. Documented subset: CD45RA+ positively selected. The chain is built from TRBV10-2 and TRBJ1-1; possibly TRBD1 for D (6 bases). The CDR3 nucleotides are TGCGCCAGCAGTGACAGGGGACGAGAGGGAGCTTTCTTT. Its protein product is CASSDRGREGAFF.